This T cell receptor beta chain appears in the sequencing data of a study of blood T cells in healthy people across ages. Study observations and caveats: Naive CD4+ cell counts and diversity both ran higher in long-lived than in aged donors. Estimates of diversity drawn from one million T cells were considered underestimates.

Those donating, healthy Caucasian individuals from Russia, were aged roughly 6 to 90. A second PCR of roughly 7 to 11 cycles used a sample-barcoded 5' primer and a J-beta primer mix. TCRdb re-called the 5' RACE reads with MiXCR, one entry per CDR3 protein. Among roughly 800,000 distinct CDR3 sequences listed, 36% were seen once. The CDR3 loop spans 14 amino acids. The germline CDR1 and CDR2 sequences are SGHRS and YFSETQ. The V end was cut by 4 bases, the J end by 5 bases, with 15 bases between. Points on this clonotype: Antigen: not known.

This receptor was identified in a man between 18 and 35 years old in good health. The chain combines TRBV5-1 with TRBJ2-5; D may match TRBD1 or TRBD2 (5 bases each). The source material was blood. CDR3 bases: TGCGCCAGCAGCGCCCGGGACCCCGGGGAGACCCAGTACTTC. It specifies CASSARDPGETQYF. Complete variable domain (other parts from reference TRBV5-1 and TRBJ2-5): KAGVTQTPRYLIKTRGQQVTLSCSPISGHRSVSWYQQTPGQGLQFLFEYFSETQRNKGNFPGRFSGRQFSNSRSEMNVSTLELGDSALYLCASSARDPGETQYFGPGTRLLVL.